This passage covers 28 T cell receptor beta chains from one sample sequenced in a study of T cell responses to AZD1222 COVID-19 vaccine. TCRdb's table, derived via immunoSEQ multiplex PCR, lists solely in-frame clones and lacks some. The table lists 100,000 or so clones, around nine tenths of them singletons, with around 10% in the top ten. The specimen was peripheral blood, collected on day 0 of AZD1222 vaccination. All receptors come from an adult in good health.

The V and J genes are TRBV11-3 and TRBJ2-2; 11 bases are shared with TRBD2. CDR1 is SGHNT and CDR2 is YENEEA in the germline V gene. V lost 5 bases to trimming and J lost 2 bases; unmatched junction nucleotides: 4. The CDR3 runs to 16 residues. The CDR3 nucleotides read TGTGCCAGCAGCCGACTAGCGGGGACCAACACCGGGGAGCTGTTTTTT. This codes for CASSRLAGTNTGELFF.

This chain joins TRBV5-1 and TRBJ2-2; no clear D. The V gene's germline CDR1 is SGHRS and CDR2 YFSETQ. Trimming took off 4 bases at V and 5 bases at J, with 6 bases between the two ends. This CDR3 has 12 amino acids. The CDR3 region is CASSLNTGELFF. CDR3 DNA: TGCGCCAGCAGCCTGAATACCGGGGAGCTGTTTTTT.

This rearrangement joins TRBV2 to TRBJ2-7; TRBD2 matches 7 bases. Germline V lookup: CDR1 SNHLY, CDR2 FYNNEI. V trimming: 4 bases; J trimming: 6 bases; junction bases outside the gene matches: 9. The CDR3 runs 14 residues. The DNA for the CDR3 is TGTGCCAGCAGTGTATCGGAAGGGAGGGGCGAGCAGTACTTC. It is translated as CASSVSEGRGEQYF. Complete variable domain (other parts from reference TRBV2 and TRBJ2-7): EPEVTQTPSHQVTQMGQEVILRCVPISNHLYFYWYRQILGQKVEFLVSFYNNEISEKSEIFDDQFSVERPDGSNFTLKIRSTKLEDSAMYFCASSVSEGRGEQYFGPGTRLTVT.

In this sample, this clone turned up a few times. The chain combines TRBV3-1 (or the pseudogene TRBV3-2) with TRBJ1-2; D is uncertain. The V end lost 0 bases, the J end lost 4 bases, and 12 bases lay between the germline ends. Per germline, CDR1 LGHDT and CDR2 YNNKEL (reference sequence). The CDR3 sequence is 15 residues long. The CDR3 loop reads CASSQDSPLGYGYTF. The CDR3 nucleotides read TGTGCCAGCAGCCAAGACAGCCCGTTAGGCTATGGCTACACCTTC.

The CDR3 reads CASRPPGQGREQYF. In DNA, the CDR3 is TGTGCCAGCAGGCCTCCGGGACAGGGGCGAGAGCAGTACTTC. The rearrangement links TRBV6-5 to TRBJ2-7, with 10 bases fitting TRBD1. The CDR3 runs 14 residues. V lost 6 bases, J lost 7 bases, and 9 bases stayed unmatched. CDR1 is MNHEY and CDR2 is SVGAGI in the germline V gene.

By sample fraction, this clone is medium-sized. The V gene is TRBV7-9, the J gene TRBJ2-1; TRBD2 matches at 14 bases. After removal of 5 bases from V and 7 bases from J, the junction contained 4 bases not matched to a gene. The CDR3 is 15 residues long. CDR1 and CDR2 from the germline V gene are SEHNR and FQNEAQ (reference sequence). CDR3 coding DNA: TGTGCCAGCAGCCCCGGACTAGCGGGAGGTAATGAGCAGTTCTTC. This encodes CASSPGLAGGNEQFF.

The rearrangement joins TRBV2 to TRBJ1-6, with TRBD1 matching 11 bases. V was clipped by 8 bases and J by 7 bases; unmatched bases: 7. This CDR3 spans 15 amino acids. Germline CDR1 and CDR2: SNHLY and FYNNEI. The CDR3 coding sequence is TGTGCCAGCCGGGGACAGGGGGATAGGAATTCACCCCTCCACTTT. Amino acid sequence: CASRGQGDRNSPLHF.

The V call is TRBV2, the J call TRBJ2-5; D is undetermined. The V gene lost 10 bases and the J gene lost 5 bases, with 23 bases spanning the gap. The CDR3 runs to 15 residues. Germline loops: CDR1 SNHLY, CDR2 FYNNEI. The CDR3, as DNA: TGTGCCACCCCCCAGCAGGCAGCATCTCCGGAGACCCAGTACTTC. Residues: CATPQQAASPETQYF. The variable domain in full, with the rest retrieved from reference TRBV2 and TRBJ2-5, is EPEVTQTPSHQVTQMGQEVILRCVPISNHLYFYWYRQILGQKVEFLVSFYNNEISEKSEIFDDQFSVERPDGSNFTLKIRSTKLEDSAMYFCATPQQAASPETQYFGPGTRLLVL.

V gene TRBV28 combines with J gene TRBJ2-3; D possibly uses TRBD1 or TRBD2 (6 bases each). From germline, CDR1 is MDHEN and CDR2 SYDVKM. This CDR3 comprises 14 residues. Deletions cut 3 bases from V and 3 bases from J, with 10 bases between. The CDR3 spells CASSFRGVTDTQYF. In nucleotides, the CDR3 is TGTGCCAGCAGTTTTAGGGGGGTGACAGATACGCAGTATTTT.

The rearrangement links TRBV27 to TRBJ1-1; 7 bases map to TRBD1. Losses at the gene ends were 5 bases for V and 12 bases for J; bases not matched to a gene: 9. Germline V CDR1 and CDR2: MNHEY, SMNVEV (reference sequence). This CDR3 is built from 12 residues. The CDR3 nucleotides are TGTGCCAGCAGTCCCTTAGACAGGGCACCTTTCTTT. It translates to CASSPLDRAPFF.

This sequence joins TRBV6-2 or TRBV6-3 and TRBJ2-1; D not certain. CDR1 is MNHEY, CDR2 SVGEGT, per germline. The CDR3 is 15 amino acids. V was shortened by 6 bases and J by 7 bases, with 19 bases between the two germline ends. DNA for the CDR3: TGTGCCAGCAGCCGCCGAGGTTGGCTTTTGAATGAGCAGTTCTTC. Its translation is CASSRRGWLLNEQFF.

The rearrangement uses TRBV7-3 and TRBJ2-5, with D possibly being TRBD1 or TRBD2 (5 bases each). The CDR3 totals 14 residues. V lost 5 bases and J lost 5, with 15 bases in between. Germline-derived CDR1 and CDR2 are SGHTA and FQGTGA. CDR3 nucleotides: TGTGCCAGCAGCCCGAACGGGACCCCGGAGACCCAGTACTTC. It yields the protein CASSPNGTPETQYF.

This chain joins TRBV18 and TRBJ1-1; D possibly corresponds to TRBD1 (6 bases). The germline V gene encodes CDR1 KGHSH and CDR2 LQKENI. V lost 6 bases and J 1 base, leaving 9 bases between the germline ends. The CDR3 spans 13 residues. CDR3 sequence: CASSGQKNTEAFF. In nucleotides, the CDR3 is TGTGCCAGCTCCGGACAGAAGAACACTGAAGCTTTCTTT.

This chain links TRBV11-1 with TRBJ2-1; perhaps TRBD1 as D (5 bases). Between the trimmed V and J ends, which lost 5 bases and 6 bases, there was a span of 8 bases. This CDR3 is built from 12 residues. Germline assignment: CDR1 SGHAT and CDR2 FQDESV (reference sequence). CDR3 sequence: CASSAGFNEQFF. The CDR3 nucleotides are TGTGCCAGCAGCGCAGGGTTCAATGAGCAGTTCTTC.

The rearrangement joins TRBV9 to TRBJ2-1, with D perhaps matching TRBD1 (6 bases). The V end lost 3 bases, the J end lost 0 bases, and 13 bases lay between the germline ends. Germline CDR1 and CDR2: SGDLS and YYNGEE. This CDR3 is built from 16 residues. This CDR3 reads CASSERQVFSYNEQFF. The DNA of the CDR3 is TGTGCCAGCAGCGAAAGACAGGTTTTCTCCTACAATGAGCAGTTCTTC.

This clone occurred once. This chain links TRBV28 with TRBJ1-1, with 9 positions matching TRBD1. The V and J ends lost 4 bases and 6 bases, in that order; junction bases with no gene match: 9. The CDR3 is 15 residues long. CDR1 and CDR2 (germline): MDHEN, SYDVKM. In nucleotides, the CDR3 is TGTGCCAGCAGTTCCTTTGGACAGGGGAGGTCTGAAGCTTTCTTT. Translated: CASSSFGQGRSEAFF.

The rearrangement uses TRBV19 and TRBJ2-7, with 9 bases fitting TRBD1. Germline CDR1 and CDR2: LNHDA and SQIVND (reference sequence). CDR3 size: 15 residues. After removal of 2 bases from V and 2 bases from J, the junction contained 4 bases not matched to a gene. CDR3 sequence: CASSIRGQGPYEQYF. The CDR3 bases are TGTGCCAGTAGTATAAGGGGACAGGGACCCTACGAGCAGTACTTC.

The J gene is TRBJ2-1, the V gene TRBV28, with no clear D. Germline CDR1 is MDHEN and CDR2 is SYDVKM. V was pared by 2 bases and J by 4 bases, with 9 bases between. The CDR3 loop spans 14 amino acids. CDR3 bases: TGTGCCAGCAGTTTACTTGGGCAATACAATGAGCAGTTCTTC. Protein product: CASSLLGQYNEQFF.

The chain links TRBV9 to TRBJ2-7; D call uncertain. V dropped 0 bases and J dropped 2 bases, with 12 bases sitting between them. The CDR3 contains 15 residues. Germline V gives CDR1 SGDLS, CDR2 YYNGEE. CDR3 in amino acids: CASSVDSDRTYEQYF. CDR3 coding DNA: TGTGCCAGCAGCGTAGATAGTGACCGAACCTACGAGCAGTACTTC.

This clone was observed once. The DNA of the CDR3 is TGTGCCAGCTCTAGCGGCAACTACAATGAGCAGTTCTTC. Translation: CASSSGNYNEQFF. V is TRBV27 and J is TRBJ2-1; 7 bases agree with TRBD2. V was clipped by 8 bases and J by 3 bases; unmatched bases: 4. The CDR3 is made up of 13 amino acids. The germline V gene encodes CDR1 MNHEY and CDR2 SMNVEV (reference sequence).

This clone appeared a few times. The V and J genes are TRBV18 and TRBJ1-3; 7 bases line up with TRBD1. V shed 6 bases, J shed 0 bases, and the junction held 14 bases outside the gene matches. Per the germline V gene, CDR1 is KGHSH and CDR2 is LQKENI. There are 18 residues in the CDR3. The chain's CDR3 is CASSAAPSGQSSGNTIYF. The CDR3 DNA sequence: TGTGCCAGCTCCGCCGCCCCGTCGGGACAGAGCTCTGGAAACACCATATATTTT.

J is TRBJ2-3 and V is TRBV5-4; TRBD2 matches at 8 bases. Germline lookup yields CDR1 SGHNT and CDR2 YYREEE (reference sequence). With 5 bases clipped from V and 4 bases from J, the junction kept 6 bases outside the gene matches. This CDR3 has 14 amino acids. The CDR3 nucleotides are TGTGCCAGCAGAGTCCAAGCGGGAGCAGATACGCAGTATTTT. Translating gives CASRVQAGADTQYF.

The V call is TRBV5-6, the J call TRBJ2-1; 13 nucleotides agree with TRBD2. V lost 0 bases to trimming and J lost 12 bases; unmatched junction nucleotides: 12. The CDR3 sequence is 17 residues long. Germline assignment: CDR1 SGHDT and CDR2 YYEEEE. This CDR3 reads CASSLAGTSGIQRGQFF. In DNA form, the CDR3 reads TGTGCCAGCAGCTTGGCCGGGACTAGCGGGATCCAGCGCGGGCAGTTCTTC.

CDR3 sequence: CASSQIGEEAFF. CDR3 DNA: TGTGCCAGCAGCCAAATTGGAGAAGAAGCTTTCTTT. V usage is TRBV3-1 (or the pseudogene TRBV3-2) and J usage is TRBJ1-1; no reliable D call. With 2 bases removed from V and 8 bases from J, the gap between germline ends came to 9 bases. This CDR3 spans 12 amino acids. The germline CDR1 and CDR2 sequences are LGHDT and YNNKEL (reference sequence).

The chain has TRBV10-3 and TRBJ1-2; 7 bases align to TRBD1. CDR1 and CDR2 from the germline V gene are ENHRY and SYGVKD. J lost 0 bases, V lost 4 bases, and 5 bases had no gene match. The CDR3 sequence is 15 residues long. CDR3 protein: CAISGDGTANYGYTF. The CDR3 DNA reads TGTGCCATCAGTGGCGACGGGACAGCTAACTATGGCTACACCTTC.

The chain employs TRBV6-2 or TRBV6-3 and TRBJ2-1; D may match TRBD1 or TRBD2 (6 bases each). Trimming removed 4 bases from V and 6 bases from J, with 16 bases in between. Germline lookup yields CDR1 MNHEY and CDR2 SVGEGT. The CDR3 is made up of 15 amino acids. The CDR3 DNA reads as TGTGCCAGCAGTTCCTGGACAGACGGGGGCAATGAGCAGTTCTTC. Translating gives CASSSWTDGGNEQFF.

The chain employs TRBV7-8 and TRBJ2-1, with D hard to call. Germline CDR1 reads SGHVS; CDR2 reads FQNEAQ. Trimming left V 5 bases short and J 7 bases short, with 12 bases between. The CDR3 runs to 13 residues. CDR3 DNA: TGTGCCAGCAGCGCCAGTCTTGGTAATGAGCAGTTCTTC. Amino acid sequence: CASSASLGNEQFF.

This clone has just a few counts. The same CDR3 also results from other DNA sequences found in this sample. This chain joins TRBV7-2 and TRBJ2-3, with D possibly matching TRBD2 (6 bases). CDR1 and CDR2 (germline): SGHTA, FQGNSA. This CDR3 comprises 14 residues. V was clipped by 1 base and J by 3 bases, with 8 bases between them. CDR3 nucleotide sequence: TGTGCCAGCAGCTTAGTGGGAGGTACAGATACGCAGTATTTT. Translating it yields CASSLVGGTDTQYF.